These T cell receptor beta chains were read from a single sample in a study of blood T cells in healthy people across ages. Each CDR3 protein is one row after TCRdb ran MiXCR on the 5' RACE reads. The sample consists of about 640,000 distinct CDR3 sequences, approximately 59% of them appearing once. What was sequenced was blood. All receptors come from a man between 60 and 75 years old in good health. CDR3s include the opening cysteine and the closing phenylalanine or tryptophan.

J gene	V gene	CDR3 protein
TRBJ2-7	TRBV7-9	CASSHRDPPYEQYF
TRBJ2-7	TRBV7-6	CASSPLSGRAGEQYF
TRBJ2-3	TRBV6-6	CASSRGTGGIDTQYF
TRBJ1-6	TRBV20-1	CSARGRVENSPLHF
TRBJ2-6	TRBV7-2	CASSSIAGEPRRANVLTF
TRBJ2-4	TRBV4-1	CASSQDWTSGGAGSKNIQYF
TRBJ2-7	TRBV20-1	CSARSGLAGGQETQHF
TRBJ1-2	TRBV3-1	CASSRELTGGPGYTF
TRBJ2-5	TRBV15	CATSRDVVETQYF
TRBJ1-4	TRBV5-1	CASGLDGREKLFF